Listed below are T cell receptor beta chains from one sample, sequenced in a study of T cells in narcolepsy. Data came from immunoSEQ multiplex PCR; TCRdb stores just in-frame clones and leaves some out. This repertoire shows tens of thousands of clones, roughly 90% found once; its top ten account for over 0.65%. Sequencing was performed on CD45RA- memory CD4+ T cells from PBMCs. These receptors were collected from a human donor with narcolepsy. Each CDR3 is given with its conserved first and last residue. The order of the fields is J gene, V gene, CDR3 protein.

TRBJ2-5 TRBV7-3 CASSLDRGETQYF
TRBJ2-7 TRBV18 CASSLGTGGDEQYF
TRBJ2-6 TRBV19 CASSIGVREGTGANVLTF
TRBJ2-2 TRBV19 CASSRWPGELFF
TRBJ2-4 TRBV18 CASSPQGPAGGKNIQYF
TRBJ2-7 TRBV28 CASSPGLAGFFF
TRBJ1-2 TRBV19 CASGTWADYGYTF
TRBJ2-3 TRBV7-3 CASSLTGGTDTQYF
TRBJ2-7 TRBV5-4 CASSLNRNGEQYF
TRBJ1-5 TRBV6-1 CASSPTGGQPQHF
TRBJ2-7 TRBV7-2 CASSFIGSTYEQYF
TRBJ2-7 TRBV7-2 CASRISGGAYEQYF
TRBJ1-1 TRBV11-1 CASSLLLLNTEAFF
TRBJ1-1 TRBV6-5 CASSSLAMNTEAFF
TRBJ1-2 TRBV7-2 CASSILGTGPSSGYTF
TRBJ2-3 TRBV4-2 CASSPLAGGHADTQYF
TRBJ2-1 TRBV6-4 CASRGTGGYNEQFF
TRBJ2-7 TRBV7-2 CASSLLQGGVYEQYF
TRBJ2-7 TRBV4-2 CASSIDRGSYEQYF
TRBJ2-5 TRBV6-5 CASRNKRRGTQYF
TRBJ2-2 TRBV7-9 CASSLGDGLAGPNTGELFF
TRBJ1-5 TRBV11-3 CASSSGGEGNQPQHF
TRBJ2-7 TRBV30 CAWSLRGNEQYF
TRBJ1-2 TRBV28 CASSWYLYGYTF
TRBJ2-3 TRBV7-3 CASSLGTRGTDTQYF
TRBJ2-7 TRBV28 CASSFTGRYEQYF
TRBJ1-6 TRBV27 CASSLLQGGAGSPLHF
TRBJ2-7 TRBV11-2 CASSSGTSGDEQYF